Described below is a single T cell receptor beta chain sequence and its context. Its antigen remains unidentified. The data are from a study of cytomegalovirus exposure and HLA in healthy donors. Study observations and caveats: When a later analysis compared HLA-associated TCR beta chains with equally common others, the HLA-associated chains turned out to be more clonally expanded and to have lower generation probabilities.

Primers for the PCR totalled 60 Vbeta and 13 Jbeta. Some clones are missing from TCRdb's copy, which holds only in-frame ones; the method was immunoSEQ multiplex PCR. The sample has some 170,000 clones; over 70% are singletons. This TCR was sampled from a young woman in good health and CMV-seronegative. The sample comprised PBMCs.

This CDR3 reads CASNSEGQDYEQYF. The CDR3 nucleotides are TGTGCCAGCAATTCCGAGGGACAGGACTACGAGCAGTACTTC. This chain links TRBV7-2 with TRBJ2-7; TRBD1 agrees at 8 bases. V was pared by 7 bases and J by 3 bases, with 8 bases of the junction left unmatched. The CDR3 is 14 amino acids. Germline CDR1 is SGHTA and CDR2 is FQGNSA.